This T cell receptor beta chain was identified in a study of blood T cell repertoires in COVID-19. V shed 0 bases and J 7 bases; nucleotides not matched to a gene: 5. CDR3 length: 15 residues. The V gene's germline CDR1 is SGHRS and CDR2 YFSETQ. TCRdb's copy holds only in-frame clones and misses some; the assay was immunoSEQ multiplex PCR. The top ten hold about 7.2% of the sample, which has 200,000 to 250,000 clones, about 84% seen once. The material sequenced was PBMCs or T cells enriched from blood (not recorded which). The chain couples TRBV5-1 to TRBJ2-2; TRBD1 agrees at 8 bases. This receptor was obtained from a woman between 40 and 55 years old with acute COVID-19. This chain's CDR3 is CASSLVQGAGGELFF. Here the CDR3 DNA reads TGCGCCAGCAGCTTGGTTCAGGGGGCAGGCGGGGAGCTGTTTTTT.